The T cell receptor beta chain under discussion was sequenced for a study of relationships among human T cell subsets (dated by TCRdb to about 2010). In terms of the full investigation: Eight distinct blood T cell populations were sequenced: pan T, CD8 cytotoxic, regulatory, Th1, Th2, naive plus transitional, activated and memory cells.

Notes on this clonotype: No cognate antigen has been identified for it. No much larger clone is present one base from it, and per-base qualities are unavailable.

Miltenyi superparamagnetic beads coated with subset-specific monoclonal antibodies were used to isolate the T cell subsets. Activated T cells were isolated as CD45RA-RO-CD69+ cells with anti-CD69 microbeads. Peripheral blood was used as the source from which all T cell populations were isolated. Ficoll separation of whole blood yielded mononuclear cells, and anti-CD14 microbeads were then used to deplete the monocytes. Isolated cell populations were immediately resuspended in RNAprotect reagent. V was cut back by 2 bases and J by 5 bases, leaving a gap of 14 bases between them. There are 14 amino acids in the CDR3, from cysteine to phenylalanine inclusive. The DNA shown is the 42-base CDR3, in frame from base 1. Reading the germline V gene gives CDR1 SGHRS and CDR2 YFSETQ. The library came from multiplex PCR. Sequencing instrument: 454 GS FLX. Semiquantitative ARM-PCR was used to amplify the TCR alpha and beta CDR3 regions from mRNA. In ARM-PCR, tagged nested gene-specific primers were applied first, and communal superprimers then carried out the exponential amplification. Nested primers were removed by exonuclease before the second amplification round on first-round PCR products. Amplicons were sequenced on the 454 platform, which allows rapid sequencing of millions of DNA fragments without cloning bias. A read mappable to both V and J germline segments was defined as an effective read. In the source study's methods: IRmap was used to assign reads to germline V, D and J segments, relying on pyromap, a Smith-Waterman modification adapted to 454 sequencing errors. D-beta assignments were filtered using cutoffs set at the 99th percentile of alignment scores from simulated random sequences. CDR3 was defined as the amino acids lying between the conserved V-segment Y[YFLI]C motif and the J-segment [FW]GXGT motif. A compound Poisson process model, previously applied to large-scale EST data, was used to estimate repertoire diversity. A procedure for detecting cross-contamination was used to argue that the shared CDR3s did not come from sample contamination. The public sequencing data were trimmed at Q25 with fastp and processed into clonotypes with MiXCR by TCRdb, which kept only in-frame beta chains. Entries are consolidated by CDR3 protein sequence, retaining the most common genes and DNA. TCRdb assigned the V and J calls; the authors' analysis was not used. A total of about 2,400 distinct CDR3 sequences appear in this sample, roughly 40% of them only once. Around 50% of the sample is held by the ten biggest clonotypes.

Study-wide findings and limitations: The bead-based sorting could not exclude a CD4+CD8+ double-positive population. No statistically significant differences in V, D and J usage, CDR3 length or N-nucleotide additions were observed among the seven subsets. More than 60% of CD8+ cytotoxic sequences came from clones with more than 100 reads, while the regulatory and Th2 subsets showed few clones of that size. The substantial sharing of CDR3s among Th1, Th2 and regulatory T cells was interpreted as suggesting that cell fate choices are stochastic.

The sequenced sample was activated T cells sorted from blood. This sample's cell subset or site label indicates: CD45RA-RO-CD69+ activated T cells. The sequence came from a man between 35 and 55 years old in good health. In this chain, TRBV5-1 is recombined with TRBJ2-7, with the D gene not clear enough to name. The DNA reads as follows: TGCGCCAGCAGCTTCGAGGCCTTGGGTGACGAGCAGTACTTC. Translated, this is CASSFEALGDEQYF. The variable domain in full, with residues beyond the CDR3 obtained from the reference TRBV5-1 and TRBJ2-7 genes, is KAGVTQTPRYLIKTRGQQVTLSCSPISGHRSVSWYQQTPGQGLQFLFEYFSETQRNKGNFPGRFSGRQFSNSRSEMNVSTLELGDSALYLCASSFEALGDEQYFGPGTRLTVT.